These T cell receptor beta chains were read from a single sample in a study of blood T cell repertoires in COVID-19. Repertoires were generated with immunoSEQ multiplex PCR, while TCRdb's copy carries only in-frame clones and drops some. The sample has about 170,000 clones, approximately 91% seen once; the top ten hold about 5%. The sample was peripheral blood. The receptor set was obtained from a man younger than 30 with COVID-19, enrolled during active disease. The CDR3 runs from the conserved cysteine through the conserved F or W. Each record gives: J gene, clone size, V gene, CDR3 protein. Where a row states a size, it is once, few, many or the class of an expanded clone; other rows omit it.

TRBJ1-3	NA	TRBV29-1	CSVGARGSGNTIYF
TRBJ1-6	NA	TRBV7-2	CASSLMAVYNSPLHF
TRBJ1-5	NA	TRBV7-2	CASSPRPDFDQPQHF
TRBJ1-2	once	TRBV7-8	CASSPGRRYREVGYTF
TRBJ1-5	NA	TRBV5-6	CASSSGISNQPQHF
TRBJ1-2	NA	TRBV30	CAWSVHPGESSHTF
TRBJ1-2	once	TRBV19	CASSLSPAGGNYGYTF
TRBJ2-2	NA	TRBV15	CATSRVGVGTDPYTGELFF
TRBJ1-2	NA	TRBV18	CASSPRPGANYGYTF
TRBJ2-3	NA	TRBV9	CASSVGTGGFVDTQYF
TRBJ1-1	NA	TRBV28	CASSPIGQDNTEAFF
TRBJ2-1	NA	TRBV13	CASSSDRGGNEQFF
TRBJ1-4	NA	TRBV12-3/TRBV12-4	CASSLGGRELLF
TRBJ2-3	NA	TRBV24-1	CATSDWTSGSTDTQYF
TRBJ2-5	NA	TRBV7-2	CASSSRFPGLASFGETQYF
TRBJ2-3	NA	TRBV28	CASSFGLRLTDTQYF
TRBJ2-7	NA	TRBV24-1	CATSDSRTGSSYEQYF
TRBJ2-1	NA	TRBV5-1	CASSLEGRGVGEQFF
TRBJ1-1	NA	TRBV9	CASSPKYKIRDKENTEAFF
TRBJ1-2	NA	TRBV27	CASSSTLTGMGGYTF
TRBJ2-2	NA	TRBV19	CASSIARDRYTGELFF
TRBJ2-1	NA	TRBV19	CASRKGAPSLTTLLHNEQFF
TRBJ2-2	NA	TRBV5-6	CASSPGTGASGELFF
TRBJ1-1	NA	TRBV18	CASSPGRVNTEAFF
TRBJ2-1	NA	TRBV14	CASKAGQVPYNEQFF
TRBJ1-1	NA	TRBV14	CASSQAPGQGLEAFF
TRBJ2-1	NA	TRBV18	CASSPVRVPNNEQFF
TRBJ2-7	NA	TRBV4-3	CASSPTEAFSYEQYF
TRBJ2-2	once	TRBV7-7	CASSQAGTGANTGELFF
TRBJ2-1	NA	TRBV6-6	CASSSSGNSYNEQFF
TRBJ1-5	NA	TRBV3-1/TRBV3-2	CASSQVAGGNQPQHF
TRBJ1-3	NA	TRBV30	CAWSVLKANTIYF
TRBJ2-1	NA	TRBV7-8	CASSSYRGLGQFF
TRBJ2-5	NA	TRBV13	CASSSGDSQETQYF
TRBJ2-7	NA	TRBV5-4	CASSPGLASYEQYF
TRBJ2-3	NA	TRBV30	CAWTPFEAGILFTSDTQYF
TRBJ2-7	NA	TRBV7-3	CASSYRQAGQYF
TRBJ1-5	once	TRBV13	CASSLGTGNQPQHF
TRBJ2-2	few	TRBV7-9	CASSVAGGNTGELFF
TRBJ2-5	NA	TRBV11-2	CASSSSRRASGRETQYF
TRBJ1-1	NA	TRBV6-5	CASSYSYWGQEAFF
TRBJ2-7	once	TRBV12-3/TRBV12-4	CASSSQIYEQYF
TRBJ1-2	once	TRBV19	CASNPRQSYGYTF
TRBJ2-3	NA	TRBV7-3	CASSLAGGFTDTQYF
TRBJ2-1	NA	TRBV24-1	CATSDPPGQGLSNEQFF
TRBJ2-7	NA	TRBV6-5	CASSYGQTYEQYF
TRBJ2-7	NA	TRBV7-9	CASSFQGLAGEQYF
TRBJ2-7	NA	TRBV27	CASSWTSISDEQYF